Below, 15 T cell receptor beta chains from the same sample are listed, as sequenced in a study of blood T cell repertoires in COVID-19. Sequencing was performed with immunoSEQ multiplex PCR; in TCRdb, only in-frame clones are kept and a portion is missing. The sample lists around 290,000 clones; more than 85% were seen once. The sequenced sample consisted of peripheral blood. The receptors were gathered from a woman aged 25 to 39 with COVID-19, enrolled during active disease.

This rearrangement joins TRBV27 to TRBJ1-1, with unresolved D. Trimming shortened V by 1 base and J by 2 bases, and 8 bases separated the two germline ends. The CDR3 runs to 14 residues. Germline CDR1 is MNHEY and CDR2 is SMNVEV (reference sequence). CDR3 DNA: TGTGCCAGCAGTTTATTTGTCAAAAACACTGAAGCTTTCTTT. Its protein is CASSLFVKNTEAFF.

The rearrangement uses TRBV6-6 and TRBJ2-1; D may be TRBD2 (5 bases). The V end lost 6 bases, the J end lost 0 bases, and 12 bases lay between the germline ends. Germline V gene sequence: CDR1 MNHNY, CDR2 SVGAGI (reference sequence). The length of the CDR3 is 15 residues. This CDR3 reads CASRHSGNSYNEQFF. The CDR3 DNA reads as TGTGCCAGCAGACACAGCGGAAACTCCTACAATGAGCAGTTCTTC.

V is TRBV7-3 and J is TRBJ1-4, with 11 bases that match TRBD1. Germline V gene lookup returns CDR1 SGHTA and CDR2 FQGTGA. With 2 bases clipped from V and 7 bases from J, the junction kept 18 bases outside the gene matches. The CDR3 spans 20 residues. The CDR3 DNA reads TGTGCCAGCAGCTTATGGGTGGAAACGGGACAGGGGGACTCTGGTGAAAAACTGTTTTTT. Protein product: CASSLWVETGQGDSGEKLFF.

CDR3 loop: CASNLEGNQPQHF. DNA of the CDR3: TGTGCCAGCAACTTAGAGGGCAATCAGCCCCAGCATTTT. The V gene is TRBV6-5, the J gene TRBJ1-5; D gene ambiguous. CDR3 size: 13 residues. Trimming stripped 7 bases from V and 2 bases from J, with 9 bases between. CDR1 and CDR2 from the germline V gene are MNHEY and SVGAGI.

CDR3 loop: CAIKQGNTGELFF. The CDR3 nucleotides are TGTGCCATCAAGCAGGGGAACACCGGGGAGCTGTTTTTT. The chain joins TRBV10-3 to TRBJ2-2; maybe TRBD1 (5 bases). Germline V gives CDR1 ENHRY, CDR2 SYGVKD. The CDR3 is 13 residues long. Trimming pared 7 bases from V and 1 base from J, leaving 7 bases between.

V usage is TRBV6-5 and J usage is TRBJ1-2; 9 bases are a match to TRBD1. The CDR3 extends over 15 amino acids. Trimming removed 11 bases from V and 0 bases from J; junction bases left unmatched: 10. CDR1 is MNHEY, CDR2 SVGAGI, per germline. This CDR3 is CAASTGGSANYGYTF. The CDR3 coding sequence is TGTGCCGCCTCAACAGGGGGCAGTGCTAACTATGGCTACACCTTC.

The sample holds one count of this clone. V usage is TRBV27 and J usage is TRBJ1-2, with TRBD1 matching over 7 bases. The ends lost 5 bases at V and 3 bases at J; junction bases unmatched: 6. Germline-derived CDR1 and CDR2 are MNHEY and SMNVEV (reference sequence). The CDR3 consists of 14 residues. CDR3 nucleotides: TGTGCCAGCAGTCCCGACAGGGTAGACTATGGCTACACCTTC. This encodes CASSPDRVDYGYTF.

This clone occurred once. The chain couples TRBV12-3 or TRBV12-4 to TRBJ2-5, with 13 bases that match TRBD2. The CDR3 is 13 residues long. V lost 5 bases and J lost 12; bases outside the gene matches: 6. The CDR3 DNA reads TGTGCCAGCAGTCCCTTAGGACTAGCGGGAGAGTACTTC. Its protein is CASSPLGLAGEYF.

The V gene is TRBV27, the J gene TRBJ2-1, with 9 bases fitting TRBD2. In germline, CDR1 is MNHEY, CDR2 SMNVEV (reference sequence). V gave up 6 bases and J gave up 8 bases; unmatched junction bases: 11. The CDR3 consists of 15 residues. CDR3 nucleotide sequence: TGTGCCAGCAGAGGTCGTCTAGCGGGAATCTATGAGCAGTTCTTC. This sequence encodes CASRGRLAGIYEQFF.

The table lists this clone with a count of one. CDR3 sequence reads: CASQGTGATGELFF. The CDR3 DNA is TGTGCCAGCCAGGGGACAGGGGCCACCGGGGAGCTGTTTTTT. The chain is built from TRBV25-1 and TRBJ2-2, with 10 bases lining up with TRBD1. The length of the CDR3 is 14 residues. CDR1 and CDR2 from the germline V gene are MGHDK and SYGVNS. V gave up 8 bases and J gave up 4 bases; unmatched junction bases: 4.

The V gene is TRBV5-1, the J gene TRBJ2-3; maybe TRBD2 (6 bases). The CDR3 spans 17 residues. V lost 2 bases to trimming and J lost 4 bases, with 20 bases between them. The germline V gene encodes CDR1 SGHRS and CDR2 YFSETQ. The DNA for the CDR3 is TGCGCCAGCAGCTTATTCTTAGGGAGGAGACCCTCAGATACGCAGTATTTT. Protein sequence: CASSLFLGRRPSDTQYF.

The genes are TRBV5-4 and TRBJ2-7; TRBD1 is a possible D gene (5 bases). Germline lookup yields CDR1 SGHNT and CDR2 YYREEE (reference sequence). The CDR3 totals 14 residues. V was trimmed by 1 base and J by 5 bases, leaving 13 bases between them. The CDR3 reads CASSLLQGPNEQYF. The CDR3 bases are TGTGCCAGCAGCTTGTTGCAGGGCCCCAACGAGCAGTACTTC.

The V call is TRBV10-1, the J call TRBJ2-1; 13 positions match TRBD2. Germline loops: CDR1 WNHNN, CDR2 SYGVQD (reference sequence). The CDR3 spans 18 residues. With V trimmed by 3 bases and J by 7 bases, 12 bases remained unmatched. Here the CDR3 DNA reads TGCGCCAGCAGTGATTCGGGACTAGCGGGATATTTTGGTAATGAGCAGTTCTTC. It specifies CASSDSGLAGYFGNEQFF.

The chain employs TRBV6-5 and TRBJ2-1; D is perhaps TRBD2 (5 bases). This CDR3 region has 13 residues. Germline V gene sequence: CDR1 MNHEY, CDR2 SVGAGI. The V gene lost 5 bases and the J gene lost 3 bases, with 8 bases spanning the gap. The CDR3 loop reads CASSIAFYNEQFF. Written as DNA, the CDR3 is TGTGCCAGCAGTATAGCGTTCTACAATGAGCAGTTCTTC.

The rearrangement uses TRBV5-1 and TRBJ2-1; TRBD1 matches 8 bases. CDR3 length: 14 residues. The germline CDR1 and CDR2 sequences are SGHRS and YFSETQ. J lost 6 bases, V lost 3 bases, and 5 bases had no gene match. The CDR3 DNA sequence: TGCGCCAGCAGCTCCACCGGACAGGGCAATGAGCAGTTCTTC. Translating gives CASSSTGQGNEQFF.